The sequence of this TCR beta chain was determined in a study of blood T cell repertoires in COVID-19. Whole-study context: The study drew acute and convalescent COVID-19 samples from the United States, Italy and Spain.

The V and J ends lost 1 base and 5 bases, in that order; junction bases with no gene match: 13. The CDR3 sequence is 19 residues long. CDR1 and CDR2 (germline): SGHTA, FQGTGA. In the original processing: By means of reference gene primer amplification, nucleated cell counts were estimated. Assay used: immunoSEQ multiplex PCR; TCRdb lists only in-frame clones, some missing. V and J calls and clone size are given by that table; D and trimming were obtained from the DNA. The data show more than 110,000 clones, 70% to 85% seen once. Sequencing used peripheral blood. This TCR came from a human donor in a cohort sampled during active COVID-19. The V gene is TRBV7-3, the J gene TRBJ2-3, with TRBD2 identical over 12 bases. The CDR3 DNA sequence: TGTGCCAGCAGCTTAATATCCCCTAGCGGGGGGGCTGGTGGAGATACGCAGTATTTT. Residues: CASSLISPSGGAGGDTQYF.